The present T cell receptor (beta chain) was sequenced within a study of blood T cell repertoires in COVID-19. The overall study: Acute and convalescent COVID-19 samples came from the United States, Italy and Spain.

In the original workflow: Reference gene primers were amplified, and this amplification served to estimate nucleated cell counts. Assay used: immunoSEQ multiplex PCR; TCRdb lists only in-frame clones, some missing. That table is the source of V, J and clone size, and D and trimming were worked out from the DNA. The profile shows about 130,000 clones, around 79% of them singletons. The CDR3 runs 14 residues. The germline CDR1 and CDR2 sequences are SGHRS and YFSETQ. V lost 7 bases to trimming and J lost 5 bases; unmatched junction nucleotides: 5. The TCR originated in a woman aged 65 to 85 with COVID-19, enrolled during active disease. Material for sequencing was peripheral blood. The chain uses TRBV5-1 and TRBJ2-3; 12 bases align to TRBD2. CDR3 bases: TGCGCCAGCTCCTCTAGCGGGGGGGGAGATACGCAGTATTTT. Its translation is CASSSSGGGDTQYF.